The present entry profiles one TCR beta chain with its context. Libraries were prepared by immunoSEQ multiplex PCR; TCRdb keeps only in-frame clonotypes and omits some of them. The sample lists roughly 280,000 clones, roughly nine tenths occurring once. V lost 3 bases and J 1 base, leaving 9 bases between the germline ends. The length of the CDR3 is 14 residues. Germline V gene data show CDR1 as SEHNR and CDR2 as FQNEAQ (reference sequence). The sample is drawn from a study of blood T cell repertoires in COVID-19. Background on the study: The cDNA or gDNA used as material had been derived from T cells, B-cell-depleted T cells, or PBMCs.

This TCR was sampled from a woman between 45 and 65 years old who had recovered from COVID-19. The chain couples TRBV7-9 to TRBJ2-5; D unclear. Sequenced sample: peripheral blood. Here the CDR3 reads CASSLIDTQETQYF. The CDR3, as DNA: TGTGCCAGCAGCTTGATCGACACCCAAGAGACCCAGTACTTC. Complete variable domain (other parts from reference TRBV7-9 and TRBJ2-5): DTGVSQNPRHKITKRGQNVTFRCDPISEHNRLYWYRQTLGQGPEFLTYFQNEAQLEKSRLLSDRFSAERPKGSFSTLEIQRTEQGDSAMYLCASSLIDTQETQYFGPGTRLLVL.